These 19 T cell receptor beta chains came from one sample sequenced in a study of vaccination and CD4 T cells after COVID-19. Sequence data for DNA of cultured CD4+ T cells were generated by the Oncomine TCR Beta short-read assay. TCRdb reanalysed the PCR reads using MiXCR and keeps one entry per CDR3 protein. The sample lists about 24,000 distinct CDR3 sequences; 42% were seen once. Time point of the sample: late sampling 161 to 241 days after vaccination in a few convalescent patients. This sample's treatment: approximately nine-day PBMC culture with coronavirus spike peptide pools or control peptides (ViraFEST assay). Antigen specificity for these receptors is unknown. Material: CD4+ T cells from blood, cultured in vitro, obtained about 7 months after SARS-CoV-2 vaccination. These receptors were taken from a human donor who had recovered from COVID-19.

The CDR3 DNA reads TGCAGTGCTAGCGGGAGGTCTGGTAGGTCCTACAATGAGCAGTTCTTC. It specifies CSASGRSGRSYNEQFF. The chain has TRBV20-1 and TRBJ2-1; 7 positions agree with TRBD2. CDR1 is DFQATT and CDR2 is SNEGSKA in the germline V gene (reference sequence). This CDR3 region has 16 residues. With 3 bases clipped from V and 1 base from J, the junction kept 9 bases outside the gene matches.

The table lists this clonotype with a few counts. For the CDR3, the DNA is TGTGCCAGCAGCTTGTCCGGGAGTCAAGAGACCCAGTACTTC. Translated: CASSLSGSQETQYF. The genes are TRBV7-2 and TRBJ2-5, with D perhaps matching TRBD2 (6 bases). The V gene's germline CDR1 is SGHTA and CDR2 FQGNSA. V shed 3 bases and J shed 2 bases, with 10 bases lying between them. CDR3 length: 14 amino acids. Full variable domain (missing parts from reference TRBV7-2 and TRBJ2-5): GAGVSQSPSNKVTEKGKDVELRCDPISGHTALYWYRQSLGQGLEFLIYFQGNSAPDKSGLPSDRFSAERTGGSVSTLTIQRTQQEDSAVYLCASSLSGSQETQYFGPGTRLLVL.

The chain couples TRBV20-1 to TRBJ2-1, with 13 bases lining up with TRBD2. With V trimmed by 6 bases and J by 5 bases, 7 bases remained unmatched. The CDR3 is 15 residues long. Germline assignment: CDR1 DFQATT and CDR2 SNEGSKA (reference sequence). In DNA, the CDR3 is TGCAGTGCCGCTCCGGGACTAGCGGGACACAATGAGCAGTTCTTC. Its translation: CSAAPGLAGHNEQFF.

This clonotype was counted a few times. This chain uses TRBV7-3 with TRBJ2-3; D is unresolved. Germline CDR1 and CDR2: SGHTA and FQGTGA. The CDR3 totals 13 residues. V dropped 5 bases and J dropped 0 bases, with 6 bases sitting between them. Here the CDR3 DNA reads TGTGCCAGCAGCGTCGGGAGCACAGATACGCAGTATTTT. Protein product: CASSVGSTDTQYF.

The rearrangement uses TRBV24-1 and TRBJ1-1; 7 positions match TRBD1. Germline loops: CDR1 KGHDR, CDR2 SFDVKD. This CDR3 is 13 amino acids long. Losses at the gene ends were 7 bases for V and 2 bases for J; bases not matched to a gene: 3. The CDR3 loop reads CATSRDSNTEAFF. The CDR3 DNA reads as TGTGCCACCAGCCGGGACAGCAACACTGAAGCTTTCTTT.

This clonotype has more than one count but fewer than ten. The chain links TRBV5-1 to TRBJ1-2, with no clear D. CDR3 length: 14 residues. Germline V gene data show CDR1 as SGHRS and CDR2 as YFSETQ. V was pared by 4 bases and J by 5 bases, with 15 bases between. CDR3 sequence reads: CASSTPREGYGYTF. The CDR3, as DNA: TGCGCCAGCAGCACCCCGCGGGAGGGATATGGCTACACCTTC.

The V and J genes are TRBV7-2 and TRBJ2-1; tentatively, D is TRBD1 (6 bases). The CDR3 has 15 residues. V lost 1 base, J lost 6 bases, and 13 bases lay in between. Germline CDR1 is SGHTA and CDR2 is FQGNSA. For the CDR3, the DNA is TGTGCCAGCAGCTTAGACTGGCGACAGGTCAATGAGCAGTTCTTC. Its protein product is CASSLDWRQVNEQFF.

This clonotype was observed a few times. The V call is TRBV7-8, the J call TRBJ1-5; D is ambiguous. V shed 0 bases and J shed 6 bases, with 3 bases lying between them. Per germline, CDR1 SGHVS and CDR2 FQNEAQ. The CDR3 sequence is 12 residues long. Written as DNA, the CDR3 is TGTGCCAGCAGCTTAGCGGGTCAGCCCCAGCATTTT. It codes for CASSLAGQPQHF.

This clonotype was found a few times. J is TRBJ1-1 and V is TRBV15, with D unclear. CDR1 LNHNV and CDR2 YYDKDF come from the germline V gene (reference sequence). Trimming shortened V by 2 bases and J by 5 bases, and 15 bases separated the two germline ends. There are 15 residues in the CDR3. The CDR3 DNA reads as TGTGCCACCAGCAGACGGACGGAACCCTATACTGAAGCTTTCTTT. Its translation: CATSRRTEPYTEAFF. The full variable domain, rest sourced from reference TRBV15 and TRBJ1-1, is DAMVIQNPRYQVTQFGKPVTLSCSQTLNHNVMYWYQQKSSQAPKLLFHYYDKDFNNEADTPDNFQSRRPNTSFCFLDIRSPGLGDTAMYLCATSRRTEPYTEAFFGQGTRLTVV.

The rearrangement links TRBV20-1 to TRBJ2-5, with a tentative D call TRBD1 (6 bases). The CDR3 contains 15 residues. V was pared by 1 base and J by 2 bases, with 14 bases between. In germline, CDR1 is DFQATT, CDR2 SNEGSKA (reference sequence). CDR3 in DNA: TGCAGTGCTAGAGGCCTACAGGGAAGACAAGAGACCCAGTACTTC. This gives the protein CSARGLQGRQETQYF.

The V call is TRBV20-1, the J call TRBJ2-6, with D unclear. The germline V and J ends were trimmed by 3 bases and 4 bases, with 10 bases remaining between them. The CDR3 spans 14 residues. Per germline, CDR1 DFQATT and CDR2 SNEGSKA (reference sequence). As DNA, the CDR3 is TGCAGTGCTAGGAGGTATTCCGGGGCCAACGTCCTGACTTTC. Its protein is CSARRYSGANVLTF.

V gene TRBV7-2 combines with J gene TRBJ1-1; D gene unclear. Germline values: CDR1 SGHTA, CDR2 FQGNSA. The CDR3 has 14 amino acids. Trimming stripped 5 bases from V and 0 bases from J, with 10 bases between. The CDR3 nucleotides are TGTGCCAGCAGCCCCGGGTTCCTGAACACTGAAGCTTTCTTT. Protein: CASSPGFLNTEAFF.

CDR3 in amino acids: CASSRTVGGPYEQYF. CDR3 in DNA: TGTGCCAGCAGTCGAACCGTAGGTGGCCCCTACGAGCAGTACTTC. J is TRBJ2-7 and V is TRBV6-1; no clear D gene. The V end was cut by 5 bases, the J end by 2 bases, with 16 bases between. Germline V gene data show CDR1 as MNHNS and CDR2 as SASEGT. This CDR3 contains 15 residues.

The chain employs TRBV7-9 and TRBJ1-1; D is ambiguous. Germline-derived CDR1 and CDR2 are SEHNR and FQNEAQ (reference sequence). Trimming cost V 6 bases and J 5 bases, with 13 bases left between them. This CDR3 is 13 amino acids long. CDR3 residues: CASRQKGGTEAFF. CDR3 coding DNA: TGTGCCAGCAGGCAAAAAGGAGGGACTGAAGCTTTCTTT.

CDR3 sequence (DNA): TGTGCCAGCAGTTACTCAGACCCGGGAGGGCCCTACAATGAGCAGTTCTTC. It specifies CASSYSDPGGPYNEQFF. The genes are TRBV6-5 and TRBJ2-1, with 8 bases lining up with TRBD2. J was trimmed by 2 bases and V by 0 bases; bases with no gene match: 6. The CDR3 consists of 17 residues. Looked up from germline, CDR1 is MNHEY and CDR2 is SVGAGI.

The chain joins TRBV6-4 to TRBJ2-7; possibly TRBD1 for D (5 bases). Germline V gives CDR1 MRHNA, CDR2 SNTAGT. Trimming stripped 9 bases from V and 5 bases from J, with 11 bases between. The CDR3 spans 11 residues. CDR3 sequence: CARDRTDEQYF. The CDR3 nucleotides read TGTGCCAGAGACAGAACCGACGAGCAGTACTTC.

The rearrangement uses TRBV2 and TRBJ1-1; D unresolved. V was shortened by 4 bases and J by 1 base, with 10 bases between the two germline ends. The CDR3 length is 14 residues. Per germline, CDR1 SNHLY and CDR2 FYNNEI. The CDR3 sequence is CASSVANPNTEAFF. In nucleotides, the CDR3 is TGTGCCAGCAGTGTCGCGAACCCGAACACTGAAGCTTTCTTT.

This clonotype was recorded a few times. Here the CDR3 reads CASARGQQETQYF. CDR3 nucleotide sequence: TGTGCCAGCGCTCGGGGGCAACAAGAGACCCAGTACTTC. This sequence joins TRBV7-3 and TRBJ2-5; D is tentatively TRBD1 or TRBD2 (6 bases each). Germline loops: CDR1 SGHTA, CDR2 FQGTGA. The germline V and J ends were trimmed by 8 bases and 2 bases, with 12 bases remaining between them. The CDR3 contains 13 residues.

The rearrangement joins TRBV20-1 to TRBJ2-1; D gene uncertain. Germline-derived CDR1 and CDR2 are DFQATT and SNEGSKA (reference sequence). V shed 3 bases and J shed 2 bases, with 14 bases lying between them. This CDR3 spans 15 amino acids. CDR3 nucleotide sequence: TGCAGTGCTAGGACCGGTCAAGGGCCCTACAATGAGCAGTTCTTC. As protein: CSARTGQGPYNEQFF.